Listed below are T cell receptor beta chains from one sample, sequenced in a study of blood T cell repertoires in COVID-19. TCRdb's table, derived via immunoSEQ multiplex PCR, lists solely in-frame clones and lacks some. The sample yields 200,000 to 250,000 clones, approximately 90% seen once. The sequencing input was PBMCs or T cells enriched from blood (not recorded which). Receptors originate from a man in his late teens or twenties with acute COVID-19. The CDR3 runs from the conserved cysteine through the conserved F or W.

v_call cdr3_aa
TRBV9 CASSVDAGGGTDTQYF
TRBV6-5 CASSYTRDRPWETQYF
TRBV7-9 CASSLSSSITYNEQFF
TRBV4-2 CASSQENRNTEAFF
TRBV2 CASSSGQGSGTQYF
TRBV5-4 CASSWAQGSVNTEAFF
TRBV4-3 CASSQGTGPSNEKLFF
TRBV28 CAAGTSNNEQFF
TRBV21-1 CASSKARQGDEQYF
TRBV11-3 CASSLGGGASTDTQYF
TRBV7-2 CASSLYPTGYNEQFF
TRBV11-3 CASSLGVDSGTGELFF
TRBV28 CASSLISGVGTDTQYF
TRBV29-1 CSARTGMNTEAFF
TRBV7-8 CASSYLSGTYNEQFF
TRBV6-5 CASRAGTVGGYTF
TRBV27 CASSTWETGELFF
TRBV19 CASSSSGRPKNIQYF
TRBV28 CASTTGGQEKLFF
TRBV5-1 CASSLADRLTETQYF
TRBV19 CASSRPMQVDTQYF
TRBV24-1 CATSDSDRVYFAF
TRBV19 CASSTRQREPQHF
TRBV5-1 CASSSVDRGTSGYGYTF
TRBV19 CASTQDSWDHEQFF
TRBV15 CATSSRRAGSYNEQFF
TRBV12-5 CASGLATPNQPQHF
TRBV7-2 CASSPWGRSNEQFF
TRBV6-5 CASSYDSPAGNSPLHF
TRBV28 CASSSPYEQYF
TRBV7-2 CASSLGRGTYEQYF